This T cell receptor beta chain emerged from a study of human T cells and chemical hapten exposure. The time point denotes: pre-sensitization, week 0. The sample's treatment: therapeutic diphenylcyclopropenone sensitization with weekly scalp DPC. TCRdb re-derived calls from the RACE reads in MiXCR, one entry per CDR3 protein. The table lists under 100,000 distinct CDR3 sequences, 7.5% to 9.5% of them singletons. The sequence came from a man in his forties with alopecia areata. Some clones in this sample may be carry-over from other donors' samples. Sequencing was performed on whole blood, taken in connection with sensitization to the hapten diphenylcyclopropenone (DPC).

The CDR3 region is CASSFLAGGGNEQFF. The DNA for the CDR3 is TGTGCCAGCAGTTTCCTAGCGGGAGGGGGGAATGAGCAGTTCTTC. The chain employs TRBV27 and TRBJ2-1; TRBD2 matches at 12 bases. The CDR3 consists of 15 residues. V lost 3 bases to trimming and J lost 7 bases; unmatched junction nucleotides: 4. Germline V gene sequence: CDR1 MNHEY, CDR2 SMNVEV (reference sequence).